Many counts were recorded for the clone carrying this T cell receptor beta chain. Its antigen is as yet unknown. This sample stems from a study of T cells in Graves' hyperthyroidism and ophthalmopathy. CDR3 length: 16 residues. The ends lost 0 bases at V and 1 base at J; junction bases unmatched: 6. Germline assignment: CDR1 SGHDT and CDR2 YYEEEE. The source material, RNA transcripts, was used to amplify TCR beta CDR3 regions. A first-round RT-PCR of the TCR CDR3 used the HTBI primer set. TCRdb passed the multiplex PCR reads through MiXCR, listing each CDR3 protein once. The repertoire holds over 400,000 distinct CDR3 sequences, with 14% to 15% as singletons. General study findings and limits: A model built on 13 V-J features separated ophthalmopathy from stable hyperthyroidism.

The receptor comes from a young man with Graves' ophthalmopathy. The sample was blood. This chain joins TRBV5-6 and TRBJ1-1, with 7 bases fitting TRBD1. CDR3 DNA sequence: TGTGCCAGCAGCTTGGACAGGGGCGGGGGGAACACTGAAGCTTTCTTT. Translation gives CASSLDRGGGNTEAFF.